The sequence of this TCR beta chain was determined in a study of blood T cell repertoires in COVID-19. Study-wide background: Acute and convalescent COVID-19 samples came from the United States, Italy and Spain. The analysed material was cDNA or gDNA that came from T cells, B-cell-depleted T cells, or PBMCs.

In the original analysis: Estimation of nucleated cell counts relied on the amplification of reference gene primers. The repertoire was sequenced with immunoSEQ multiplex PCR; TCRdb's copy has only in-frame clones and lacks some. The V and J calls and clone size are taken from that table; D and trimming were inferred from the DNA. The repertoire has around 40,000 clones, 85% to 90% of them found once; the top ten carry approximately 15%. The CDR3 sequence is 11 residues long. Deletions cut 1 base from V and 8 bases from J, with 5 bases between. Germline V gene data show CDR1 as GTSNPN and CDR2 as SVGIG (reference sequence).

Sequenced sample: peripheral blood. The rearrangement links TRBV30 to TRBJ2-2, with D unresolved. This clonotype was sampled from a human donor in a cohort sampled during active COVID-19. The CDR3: CAWSARGELFF. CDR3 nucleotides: TGTGCCTGGAGTGCTCGGGGGGAGCTGTTTTTT.